The TCR beta chain described here comes from a study of CD8 T cells in ankylosing spondylitis. The study's findings and limits: Seemingly distinctive of ankylosing spondylitis blood was a TCR beta motif formed by eight highly homologous variants.

The V end was cut by 6 bases, the J end by 0 bases, with 13 bases between. The CDR3 covers 14 residues. Germline assignment: CDR1 SGHRS and CDR2 YFSETQ. There are many counts of this clonotype. Its antigen is unknown. TCRdb reprocessed the 5' RACE reads via MiXCR and lists one record per CDR3 protein. The sample lists tens of thousands of distinct CDR3 sequences, approximately 10% seen once, with around 1.5% in the top ten. Sequencing input: blood, either unsorted or a sorted T cell fraction (not recorded which). The chain recombines TRBV5-1 with TRBJ2-7; D gene ambiguous. This receptor was taken from a male donor with ankylosing spondylitis or in good health (not recorded which). The CDR3 spells CASMAPGHSYEQYF. The CDR3 DNA follows: TGCGCCAGCATGGCCCCTGGCCACTCCTACGAGCAGTACTTC.